Shown below are 20 T cell receptor beta chains from a single sample sequenced in a study of cytomegalovirus exposure and HLA in healthy donors. PCR employed 60 Vbeta and 13 Jbeta primers. TCRdb's copy holds only in-frame clones and misses some; the assay was immunoSEQ multiplex PCR. This table holds roughly 67,000 clones, about 82% found once. Sequencing was carried out using PBMCs. These receptors all come from a woman in her twenties or thirties in good health and CMV-seronegative.

This clone was seen more than once but under ten times. J is TRBJ2-3 and V is TRBV4-1; possible D gene TRBD2, 5 bases. The CDR3 totals 16 residues. Trimming took 4 bases from V and 0 from J, leaving 14 bases between them. Germline V gene data show CDR1 as MGHRA and CDR2 as YSYEKL. The CDR3 region has the DNA TGCGCCAGCAGCCCCCTGGCGGGTTCCAGCACAGATACGCAGTATTTT. This sequence encodes CASSPLAGSSTDTQYF.

The chain uses TRBV19 and TRBJ2-5; D possibly corresponds to TRBD2 (6 bases). Germline lookup yields CDR1 LNHDA and CDR2 SQIVND (reference sequence). The CDR3 runs 15 residues. The V end lost 3 bases, the J end lost 4 bases, and 15 bases lay between the germline ends. The CDR3 DNA is TGTGCCAGTAGTATCGGTTCTGTGGGGGGAGAGACCCAGTACTTC. Its translation is CASSIGSVGGETQYF.

This clone has a single count. This chain connects TRBV19 to TRBJ1-1, with D perhaps matching TRBD1 (5 bases). CDR1 is LNHDA and CDR2 is SQIVND in the germline V gene (reference sequence). The CDR3 is made up of 13 amino acids. The V and J ends lost 5 bases and 3 bases respectively, with 10 bases between them. CDR3 protein: CASSATGDTEAFF. For the CDR3, the DNA is TGTGCCAGTAGTGCCACAGGAGACACTGAAGCTTTCTTT.

The rearrangement links TRBV5-8 to TRBJ1-1; D perhaps matches TRBD1 (6 bases). The CDR3 is 14 amino acids. Trimming shortened V by 8 bases and J by 1 base, and 15 bases separated the two germline ends. Germline V lookup: CDR1 SGHTS, CDR2 YDEGEE. The CDR3 spells CASPSGGANTEAFF. The CDR3 bases are TGTGCCAGTCCGAGCGGGGGGGCGAACACTGAAGCTTTCTTT.

J is TRBJ2-2 and V is TRBV7-6; 7 bases are shared with TRBD1. Trimming cost V 1 base and J 3 bases; bases outside gene matches: 2. This CDR3 has 15 amino acids. Germline CDR1 SGHVS, CDR2 FNYEAQ. The CDR3 region is CASSLGGGHTGELFF. CDR3 DNA: TGTGCCAGCAGCTTAGGAGGGGGCCACACCGGGGAGCTGTTTTTT. Supplemented by reference TRBV7-6 and TRBJ2-2, the full variable domain reads GAGVSQSPRYKVTKRGQDVALRCDPISGHVSLYWYRQALGQGPEFLTYFNYEAQQDKSGLPNDRFSAERPEGSISTLTIQRTEQRDSAMYRCASSLGGGHTGELFFGEGSRLTVL.

This clone was detected a few times. The chain combines TRBV28 with TRBJ1-5, with 7 bases matching TRBD1. Germline V gene sequence: CDR1 MDHEN, CDR2 SYDVKM. This CDR3 comprises 17 residues. With V trimmed by 3 bases and J by 0 bases, 8 bases remained unmatched. This chain's CDR3 is CASSFWVGDSSNQPQHF. CDR3 DNA sequence: TGTGCCAGCAGTTTTTGGGTGGGGGACAGTAGCAATCAGCCCCAGCATTTT.

Written as DNA, the CDR3 is TGCGCCAGCAGTGGGGACAGGGCCATCTTGAACACTGAAGCTTTCTTT. This encodes CASSGDRAILNTEAFF. The chain links TRBV5-1 to TRBJ1-1; 9 bases are a match to TRBD1. CDR3 length: 16 amino acids. Trimming took 5 bases from V and 0 from J; bases not matched to a gene: 8. Looked up from germline, CDR1 is SGHRS and CDR2 is YFSETQ.

The V and J genes are TRBV28 and TRBJ1-5; no clear D gene. V was pared by 5 bases and J by 3 bases, with 23 bases between. CDR1 is MDHEN and CDR2 is SYDVKM in the germline V gene. The length of the CDR3 is 18 residues. As DNA, the CDR3 is TGTGCCAGCAGTCCTCTTGGTACGTCCCAGTTCTTCAATCAGCCCCAGCATTTT. Amino acids: CASSPLGTSQFFNQPQHF.

The chain has TRBV9 and TRBJ2-3; 7 bases map to TRBD2. The CDR3 length is 13 residues. The germline CDR1 and CDR2 sequences are SGDLS and YYNGEE. The J segment lost 8 bases and the V segment lost 0 bases, leaving 3 bases of the junction unmatched. In DNA form, the CDR3 reads TGTGCCAGCAGCGTAGACGGCGGGGGTACGCAGTATTTT. Translated, it gives CASSVDGGGTQYF. The full variable domain, rest sourced from reference TRBV9 and TRBJ2-3, is DSGVTQTPKHLITATGQRVTLRCSPRSGDLSVYWYQQSLDQGLQFLIQYYNGEERAKGNILERFSAQQFPDLHSELNLSSLELGDSALYFCASSVDGGGTQYFGPGTRLTVL.

The chain uses TRBV6-6 and TRBJ1-1; no firm D call. The CDR3 sequence is 13 residues long. Per the germline V gene, CDR1 is MNHNY and CDR2 is SVGAGI (reference sequence). V lost 7 bases, J lost 5 bases, and 14 bases lay in between. The CDR3 region has the DNA TGTGCCAGCAAACAACGAGCGGGGACTGAAGCTTTCTTT. It yields the protein CASKQRAGTEAFF.

Details on this clone: In the same sample, other DNA sequences code for this CDR3. The genes are TRBV29-1 and TRBJ2-7, with 12 bases fitting TRBD2. Germline assignment: CDR1 SQVTM and CDR2 ANQGSEA. V lost 6 bases, J lost 0 bases, and 15 bases stayed unmatched. The CDR3 spans 18 residues. CDR3 DNA sequence: TGCAGCGTAGGGCTGGAAGGACTAGCGGGGATAAGCTCCTACGAGCAGTACTTC. This sequence encodes CSVGLEGLAGISSYEQYF.

This clone came up a few times. This chain connects TRBV7-6 to TRBJ1-5; perhaps TRBD1 as D (6 bases). The germline V gene has CDR1 SGHVS and CDR2 FNYEAQ. V lost 1 base and J lost 6, with 10 bases in between. The CDR3 has 14 amino acids. For the CDR3, the DNA is TGTGCCAGCAGCTTAGACCTGGGGGCTCAGCCCCAGCATTTT. It is translated as CASSLDLGAQPQHF.

The gene calls are TRBV2 and TRBJ2-2, with D maybe TRBD2 (5 bases). V was pared by 7 bases and J by 5 bases, with 17 bases between. This CDR3 has 15 amino acids. Per germline, CDR1 SNHLY and CDR2 FYNNEI. This CDR3 reads CASTPNGAGTGELFF. The CDR3 DNA is TGTGCCAGCACTCCGAATGGCGCGGGTACCGGGGAGCTGTTTTTT.

In its sample, this clone was seen a few times. This rearrangement joins TRBV6-1 to TRBJ1-1, with 7 bases fitting TRBD1. Trimming took 7 bases from V and 6 from J; bases not matched to a gene: 14. The length of the CDR3 is 15 residues. The germline CDR1 and CDR2 sequences are MNHNS and SASEGT. CDR3 bases: TGTGCCAGCAATCCCTCACAGGGGTTCTTATCTGAAGCTTTCTTT. Translation gives CASNPSQGFLSEAFF.

J is TRBJ1-2 and V is TRBV7-2; 8 nucleotides align to TRBD1. The CDR3 consists of 14 residues. Germline V gives CDR1 SGHTA, CDR2 FQGNSA. V trimming: 5 bases; J trimming: 4 bases; junction bases outside the gene matches: 6. This CDR3 is CASSRGTGPYGYTF. CDR3 in DNA: TGTGCCAGCAGCCGGGGGACAGGTCCCTATGGCTACACCTTC.

V is TRBV11-2 and J is TRBJ1-3; D is perhaps TRBD1 (5 bases). The CDR3 loop spans 16 amino acids. Trimming shortened V by 5 bases and J by 2 bases, and 16 bases separated the two germline ends. In germline, CDR1 is SGHAT, CDR2 FQNNGV. DNA for the CDR3: TGTGCCAGCAGCCCTCCGAGGGACTTGGCTGGAAACACCATATATTTT. This encodes CASSPPRDLAGNTIYF.

This clone was picked up one time. The chain couples TRBV7-2 to TRBJ1-1, with 7 positions matching TRBD1. The V gene's germline CDR1 is SGHTA and CDR2 FQGNSA. This CDR3 spans 16 amino acids. The junction had 11 bases not matched to a gene; V was cut back by 1 base and J by 6 bases. CDR3 coding DNA: TGTGCCAGCAGCTTAGGCCAAGCTACAGGGGCGCCTGAAGCTTTCTTT. This gives the protein CASSLGQATGAPEAFF.

This clone was found once. At one end, the junction sequence differs from germline, possibly due to a read error. V gene TRBV7-9 combines with J gene TRBJ1-2; 9 bases line up with TRBD1. Germline-derived CDR1 and CDR2 are SEHNR and FQNEAQ (reference sequence). The CDR3 consists of 12 residues. The CDR3 here is CSSSPGTGIYTF. In DNA, the CDR3 is TGTTCCAGCAGCCCCGGGACAGGGATCTACACCTTC.

The rearrangement links TRBV7-2 to TRBJ1-1; D is perhaps TRBD1 (6 bases). The germline V gene has CDR1 SGHTA and CDR2 FQGNSA. Trimming stripped 4 bases from V and 3 bases from J, with 12 bases between. The CDR3 length is 14 residues. CDR3 nucleotide sequence: TGTGCCAGCAGCTGGGAGGGGGGGGACACTGAAGCTTTCTTT. Translation: CASSWEGGDTEAFF.

V gene TRBV10-2 combines with J gene TRBJ2-7; possibly TRBD1 for D (5 bases). This CDR3 contains 14 residues. Looked up from germline, CDR1 is WSHSY and CDR2 is SAAADI. V was clipped by 1 base and J by 3 bases, with 10 bases between them. The CDR3 nucleotides read TGCGCCAGCAGTGAGTTTTTAGGGGTCTACGAGCAGTACTTC. Its translation is CASSEFLGVYEQYF.